This T cell receptor (beta chain) was profiled in a study of identical twins. Concerning this clonotype: The antigen is unknown.

Germline V CDR1 and CDR2: LGHNA, YNFKEQ. The V segment lost 0 bases and the J segment 4 bases; nucleotides outside the gene matches: 5. There are 16 residues in the CDR3. Study results and limitations: Invariant T cells like MAIT and iNKT could partly confound the zero-insertion analyses.

Everyone who donated was a healthy Caucasian. TCRdb reprocessed the 5' RACE reads with MiXCR, giving one entry per CDR3 protein. The table has hundreds of thousands of distinct CDR3 sequences, roughly 18% seen once; the top ten hold around 12%. These data were also reused for a study on T cells expressing NK-cell markers. Per that study: According to the study, TCR beta repertoires originated from sorted CD3+CD56+NKG2C+, CD3+CD56+NKG2C- and CD3+CD56-NKG2C+ T cells. Expanded clones of NKG2C+ T cells had an unclear HCMV specificity.

The chain uses TRBV4-2 and TRBJ1-5, with 8 bases that match TRBD1. The source is a woman between 18 and 29 years old in good health. The sequenced material came from PBMCs. In DNA, the CDR3 is TGTGCCAGCAGCCAAGAGACAGGGGAAGTAAATCAGCCCCAGCATTTT. Amino acids: CASSQETGEVNQPQHF.